The 4 T cell receptor beta chains given below trace back to one sample, sequenced in a study of shared clonotypes between healthy human individuals. Only in-frame clones appear in the TCRdb table, and some are missing; sequencing was by immunoSEQ multiplex PCR. The table includes around 700,000 clones, around three quarters detected once. The sample comprised memory CD4+ T cells sorted from blood. Stated subset: CD45RA-negative fraction. These receptors were collected from a woman aged 25 to 45 in good health.

Turning to this clone: The sample has other DNA sequences that encode this CDR3 too. The chain links TRBV20-1 to TRBJ2-7; D remains ambiguous. This CDR3 comprises 11 residues. The germline V gene has CDR1 DFQATT and CDR2 SNEGSKA (reference sequence). V lost 1 base, J lost 3 bases, and 4 bases lay in between. CDR3 residues: CSARGSYEQYF. Written as DNA, the CDR3 is TGCAGTGCTAGAGGGAGCTACGAGCAGTACTTC.

This clone appeared once. V usage is TRBV15 and J usage is TRBJ2-2; D is uncertain. Germline V gives CDR1 LNHNV, CDR2 YYDKDF (reference sequence). The CDR3 has 11 residues. V shed 5 bases and J shed 4 bases, with 2 bases lying between them. The CDR3 spells CATSGTGELFF. Here the CDR3 DNA reads TGTGCCACCAGCGGCACCGGGGAGCTGTTTTTT.

The rearrangement uses TRBV19 and TRBJ2-1; weak D call: TRBD1 (6 bases). The CDR3 is 12 residues long. Trimming cost V 6 bases and J 6 bases, with 9 bases left between them. The germline CDR1 and CDR2 sequences are LNHDA and SQIVND (reference sequence). The CDR3 region is CASSDRFNEQFF. For the CDR3, the DNA is TGTGCCAGTAGCGACAGGTTCAATGAGCAGTTCTTC.

For the CDR3, the DNA is TGCGCCAGCAGCCACCCCTCGGACGGGAATGAGCAGTTCTTC. Its translation is CASSHPSDGNEQFF. The genes are TRBV4-1 and TRBJ2-1; no clear D gene. Germline V CDR1 and CDR2: MGHRA, YSYEKL. V shed 3 bases and J shed 7 bases, with 13 bases lying between them. This CDR3 is 14 amino acids long.